This T cell receptor (beta chain) is drawn from a study of blood T cell repertoires in COVID-19. As processed by the authors: Cell counts per sample came from amplifying reference gene primers. The protocol was immunoSEQ multiplex PCR, while the TCRdb copy is restricted to in-frame clones and leaves out a portion. The V and J calls and clone size come from that table; D and trimming were worked out from the DNA. Here the sample spans some 110,000 clones, about 85% being singletons. Germline V gene lookup returns CDR1 SGHNT and CDR2 YYREEE (reference sequence). The ends were cut back, 1 base at V and 8 bases at J, with 12 bases in the middle. This CDR3 contains 13 residues. This clone was detected many times.

The sequenced material came from peripheral blood. This chain links TRBV5-4 with TRBJ1-2, with D tentatively TRBD1 (6 bases). This receptor was identified in a woman older than 75 with COVID-19, enrolled during active disease. The CDR3 DNA reads TGTGCCAGCAGCTTGCAGGGGTTAGGCGGCTACACCTTC. Amino acid sequence: CASSLQGLGGYTF.